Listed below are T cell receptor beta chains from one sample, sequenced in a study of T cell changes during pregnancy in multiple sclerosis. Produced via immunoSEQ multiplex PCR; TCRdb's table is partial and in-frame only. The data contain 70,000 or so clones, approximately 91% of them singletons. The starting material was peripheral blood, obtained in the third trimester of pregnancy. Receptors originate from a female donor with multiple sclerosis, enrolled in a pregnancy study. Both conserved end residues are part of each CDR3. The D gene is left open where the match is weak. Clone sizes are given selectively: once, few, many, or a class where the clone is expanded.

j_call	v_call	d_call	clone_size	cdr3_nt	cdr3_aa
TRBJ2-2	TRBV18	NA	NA	TGTGCCAGCTCACCAGGGGGGACCCACACCGGGGAGCTGTTTTTT	CASSPGGTHTGELFF
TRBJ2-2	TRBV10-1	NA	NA	TGCGCCAGCAGCCCCCTAGGGAGCCTGACCGGGGAGCTGTTTTTT	CASSPLGSLTGELFF
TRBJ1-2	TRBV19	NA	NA	TGTGCCAGTAGTATTTCCCGAGCTAACTATGGCTACACCTTC	CASSISRANYGYTF
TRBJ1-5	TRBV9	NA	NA	TGTGCCAGCAGCCTCCGGGGGGGCGGTCAGCCCCAGCATTTT	CASSLRGGGQPQHF
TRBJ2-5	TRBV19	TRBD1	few	TGTGCCAGTAGTACCGGGACAGGGGGCTTCGAGACCCAGTACTTC	CASSTGTGGFETQYF
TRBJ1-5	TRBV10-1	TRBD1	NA	TGCGCCAGCAGTGACGGGACAGAAGAGAGCAATCAGCCCCAGCATTTT	CASSDGTEESNQPQHF
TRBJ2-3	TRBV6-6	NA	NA	TGTGCCAGCAGCCAGGGTTCCCCCCCAGGTACGCAGTATTTT	CASSQGSPPGTQYF
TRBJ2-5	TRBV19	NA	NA	TGTGCCAGTAGTATAATTACCGGGAGTCGGATGGAGACCCAGTACTTC	CASSIITGSRMETQYF
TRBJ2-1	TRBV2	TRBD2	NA	TGTGCCAGCAGTGAGGGAGAGACTAGCGGGGGATATGAGCAGTTCTTC	CASSEGETSGGYEQFF
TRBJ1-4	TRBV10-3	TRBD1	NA	TGTGCCATCAGTTCGGGACAGGGATTAGAAAAACTGTTTTTT	CAISSGQGLEKLFF
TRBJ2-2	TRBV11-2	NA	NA	TGTGCCAGCAGAACCCCAGCCAGGGGAACCGGGGAGCTGTTTTTT	CASRTPARGTGELFF
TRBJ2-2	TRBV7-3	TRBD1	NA	TGTGCCAGCAGGAAGGACAGGATGAACACCGGGGAGCTGTTTTTT	CASRKDRMNTGELFF
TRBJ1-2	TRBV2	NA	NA	TGTGCCAGCAGTTTTGGATGGGGCCTCGGGTATGGCTACACCTTC	CASSFGWGLGYGYTF
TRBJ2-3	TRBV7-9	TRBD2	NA	TGTGCCAGCAGCGCTACCCAAGCGGGGGGGGGTACGCAGTATTTT	CASSATQAGGGTQYF
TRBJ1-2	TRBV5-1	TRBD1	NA	TGCGCCAGCAGCCCCGAAGGGACAGGGTATGCGGGCTACACCTTC	CASSPEGTGYAGYTF
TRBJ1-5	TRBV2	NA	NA	TGTGCCAGCAGTGTACAGGGTCCCAGGGGGCCCCAGCATTTT	CASSVQGPRGPQHF
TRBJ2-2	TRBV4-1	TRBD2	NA	TGCGCCAGCAGCCTACGCCCTCCTAGCGGGAACGGCGGGGAGCTGTTTTTT	CASSLRPPSGNGGELFF
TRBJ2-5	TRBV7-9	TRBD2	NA	TGTGCCAGCAGCCCCATCCTAGCGGGGGGGAGAGAGACCCAGTACTTC	CASSPILAGGRETQYF
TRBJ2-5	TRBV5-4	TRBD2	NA	TGTGCCAGCAGCGGGGGACTAGCGGGGGAAAGAGAGACCCAGTACTTC	CASSGGLAGERETQYF
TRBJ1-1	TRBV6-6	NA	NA	TGTGCCGCTCCGGGGGGCACTGAAGCTTTCTTT	CAAPGGTEAFF
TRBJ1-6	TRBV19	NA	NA	TGTGCCAGTAGTAGATACCGGGACACCTATAATTCACCCCTCCACTTT	CASSRYRDTYNSPLHF
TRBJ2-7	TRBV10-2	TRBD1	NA	TGCGCCAGCAGTGAGTTTCGGACAGGGAATCCCTTCGAGCAGTACTTC	CASSEFRTGNPFEQYF